This TCR beta chain was captured by sequencing in a study of blood T cells in healthy people across ages. Regarding this clonotype: At one end, the junction sequence differs from germline, possibly due to a read error.

A sample-barcoded 5' primer and a J-beta primer mix were used in a second PCR of roughly 7 to 11 cycles. MiXCR, run by TCRdb on the 5' RACE reads, gives a single entry per CDR3 protein. The data contain over 600,000 distinct CDR3 sequences, around 21% of them seen just once; the ten biggest clones take up under 4%. CDR3 length: 14 residues. The V gene's germline CDR1 is MDHEN and CDR2 SYDVKM. What was sequenced was blood. V is TRBV28 and J is TRBJ2-6; TRBD1 is a possible D gene (5 bases). This TCR derives from a man between 65 and 85 years old in good health. The CDR3 nucleotides are TGTGCCACCCGAGTGGCCTCTGGGGCCAACGCCCTGACTTTC. This translates into CATRVASGANALTF.